This entry is about one TCR beta chain. There are many counts of this clonotype. Its cognate antigen has yet to be identified. Qualities for individual bases were not recorded, and no much larger clone is one base off. Library preparation used PCR. The data were produced on an Illumina HiSeq 2000. Using fastp trimming at Q25 and MiXCR clonotype assembly, TCRdb reanalyzed the public sequencing data and kept in-frame beta chains. Merged by CDR3 protein, the rows form single entries marked with the most common genes and DNA. For this sample there are some 85,000 distinct CDR3 sequences; around 54% appear just once. Jointly, the top ten make up around a tenth of the sample. The data derive from a study of CDR3 diversity in severe acne (dated 2019 in TCRdb). Clipping removes 0 bases from V and 6 bases from J, with 2 as the unmatched junction base count. The CDR3 spans 15 residues, from the cysteine through the phenylalanine. The read is trimmed to its CDR3 DNA, 45 bases read in frame from base 1. According to the germline V gene, CDR1 reads MNHNS and CDR2 reads SASEGT.

The chain couples TRBV6-1 to TRBJ1-6; the junction holds 7 bases that match TRBD1. The source is a male donor with severe acne vulgaris. Sequences were obtained from blood. CDR3 loop: CASSEAPGGNSPLHF. The DNA sequence is as follows: TGTGCCAGCAGTGAAGCGCCAGGGGGTAATTCACCCCTCCACTTT.